This T cell receptor (beta chain) was profiled in a study of cytomegalovirus exposure and HLA in healthy donors. Study in general: Early released data had tens of millions of unique TCRs, all coming from HLA-typed donors.

PCR used 60 Vbeta primers and 13 Jbeta primers. Sequenced by immunoSEQ multiplex PCR; TCRdb stores in-frame clones only, minus some. The data hold about 160,000 clones, with 70% to 80% observed a single time. On this clone: Its antigen remains unidentified.

The CDR3 is 14 residues long. Trimming pared 3 bases from V and 6 bases from J, leaving 15 bases between. Germline values: CDR1 GTSNPN, CDR2 SVGIG (reference sequence). Study-wide results and caveats: Serostatus for CMV was the only available immune exposure information.

V and J are TRBV30 and TRBJ1-5, with a possible D match to TRBD1 (5 bases). The sample taken for sequencing was PBMCs. The sequence came from a middle-aged man in good health and CMV-seropositive. DNA for the CDR3: TGTGCCTGGAGAGAAGACGGGGGGTTTCAGCCCCAGCATTTT. It is translated as CAWREDGGFQPQHF.